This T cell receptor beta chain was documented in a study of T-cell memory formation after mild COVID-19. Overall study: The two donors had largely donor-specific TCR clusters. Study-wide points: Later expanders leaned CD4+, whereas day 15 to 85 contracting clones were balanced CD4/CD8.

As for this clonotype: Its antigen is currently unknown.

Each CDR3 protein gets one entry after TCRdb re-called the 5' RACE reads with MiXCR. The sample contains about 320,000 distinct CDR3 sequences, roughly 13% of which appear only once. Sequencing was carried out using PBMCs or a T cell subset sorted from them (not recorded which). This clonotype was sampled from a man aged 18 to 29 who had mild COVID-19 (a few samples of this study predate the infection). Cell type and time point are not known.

CDR3 residues: CASSPTGGDYQPQHF. CDR3 nucleotides: TGCGCCAGCAGCCCAACAGGGGGCGATTATCAGCCCCAGCATTTT. The chain uses TRBV4-3 and TRBJ1-5; the match to TRBD1 covers 9 bases. There are 15 residues in the CDR3. Germline CDR1 is LGHNA and CDR2 is YSLEER. V shed 4 bases and J 5 bases; nucleotides not matched to a gene: 6.